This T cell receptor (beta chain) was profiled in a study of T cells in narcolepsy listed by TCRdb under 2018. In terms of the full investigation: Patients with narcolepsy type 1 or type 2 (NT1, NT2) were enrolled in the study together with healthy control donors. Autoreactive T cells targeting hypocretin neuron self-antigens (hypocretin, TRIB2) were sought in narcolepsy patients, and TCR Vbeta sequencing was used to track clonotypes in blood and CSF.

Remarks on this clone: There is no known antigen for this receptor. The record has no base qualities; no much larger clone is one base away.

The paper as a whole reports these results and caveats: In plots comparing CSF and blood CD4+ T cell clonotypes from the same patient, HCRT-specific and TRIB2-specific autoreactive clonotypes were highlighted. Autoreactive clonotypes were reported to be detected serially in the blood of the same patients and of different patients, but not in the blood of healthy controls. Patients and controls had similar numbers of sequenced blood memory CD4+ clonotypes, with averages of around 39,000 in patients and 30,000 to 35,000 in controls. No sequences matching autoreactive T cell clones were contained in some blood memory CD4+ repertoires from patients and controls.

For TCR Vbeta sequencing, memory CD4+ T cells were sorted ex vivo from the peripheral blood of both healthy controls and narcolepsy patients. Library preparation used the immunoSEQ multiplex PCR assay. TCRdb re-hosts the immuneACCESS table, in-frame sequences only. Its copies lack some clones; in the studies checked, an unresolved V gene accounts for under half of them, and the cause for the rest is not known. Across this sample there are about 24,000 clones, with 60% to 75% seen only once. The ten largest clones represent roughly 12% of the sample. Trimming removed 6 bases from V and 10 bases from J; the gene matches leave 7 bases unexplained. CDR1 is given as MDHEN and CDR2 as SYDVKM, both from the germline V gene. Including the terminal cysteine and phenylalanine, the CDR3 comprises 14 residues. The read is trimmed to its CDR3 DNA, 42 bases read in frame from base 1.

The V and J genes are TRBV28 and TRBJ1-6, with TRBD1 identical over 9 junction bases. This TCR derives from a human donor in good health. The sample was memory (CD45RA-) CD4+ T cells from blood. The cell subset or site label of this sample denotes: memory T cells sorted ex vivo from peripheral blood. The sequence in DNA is TGTGCCAGCAGCCCCCTAGGACAGGGGTCACCCCTCCACTTT. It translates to CASSPLGQGSPLHF.